This T cell receptor beta chain stems from a study of T cells in women clearing cervical HPV infection. V gave up 7 bases and J gave up 3 bases, with 11 bases separating them. Germline CDR1 reads LNHDA; CDR2 reads SQIVND (reference sequence). The CDR3 consists of 13 residues. Method: immunoSEQ multiplex PCR; TCRdb's copy keeps in-frame clones and lacks some. Found here are under 45,000 clones; the top ten clones hold 6% to 9%. As regards this clone: The CDR3 end is not reached by the read, which stops 3 residues before it; the germline J gene fills it in.

The clonotype comes from a woman between 18 and 70 years old with a cervical HPV16 infection that either progressed to CIN3+ or cleared (not recorded which). Input material: blood buffy coat. This sequence joins TRBV19 and TRBJ2-3; no firm D call. Incomplete CDR3 DNA: TGTGCCAGTAAAATCCCTAGGACAGATACG. This encodes CASKIPRTDT. The complete CDR3 protein is CASKIPRTDTQYF.